The 27 T cell receptor beta chains presented below share a single source sample, sequenced in a study of chemoradiotherapy in HPV16-positive cancers. The repertoire was sequenced with immunoSEQ multiplex PCR; TCRdb's copy has only in-frame clones and lacks some. This table holds approximately 23,000 clones, 90% to 95% found once. This specimen was blood, taken from a patient who underwent chemoradiotherapy. These receptors originate from a human donor with HPV-associated anogenital cancer.

The V gene is TRBV5-1, the J gene TRBJ1-1, with D maybe TRBD1 (6 bases). The CDR3 is made up of 14 amino acids. CDR1 is SGHRS and CDR2 is YFSETQ in the germline V gene. Trimming removed 4 bases from V and 1 base from J, with 11 bases in between. CDR3 in amino acids: CASSKQGGNTEAFF. CDR3 bases: TGCGCCAGCAGCAAACAGGGCGGGAACACTGAAGCTTTCTTT.

CDR3 sequence reads: CASSPEGVGQYF. As DNA, the CDR3 is TGTGCCAGCTCACCAGAAGGAGTTGGGCAGTACTTC. The gene calls are TRBV18 and TRBJ2-7; D is uncertain. Germline V gives CDR1 KGHSH, CDR2 LQKENI. Trimming cost V 2 bases and J 9 bases, with 11 bases left between them. The CDR3 is 12 residues long.

The V and J genes are TRBV4-2 and TRBJ1-4; no clear D. The CDR3 runs 15 residues. Trimming removed 0 bases at V and 7 bases at J, with 12 bases between. The V gene's germline CDR1 is LGHNA and CDR2 YNFKEQ. The CDR3 loop reads CASSQEDAHREKLFF. The CDR3 DNA reads TGTGCCAGCAGCCAAGAGGACGCGCATCGTGAAAAACTGTTTTTT.

The genes are TRBV5-1 and TRBJ1-4; possible D gene TRBD1, 5 bases. This CDR3 has 14 residues. Germline V gene data show CDR1 as SGHRS and CDR2 as YFSETQ. V dropped 1 base and J dropped 3 bases, with 7 bases sitting between them. DNA of the CDR3: TGCGCCAGCAGCTTGTGGGGACCTAATGAAAAACTGTTTTTT. Translated, it gives CASSLWGPNEKLFF.

The V and J genes are TRBV5-1 and TRBJ1-2; no definite D call. Germline lookup yields CDR1 SGHRS and CDR2 YFSETQ. Trimming shortened V by 4 bases and J by 5 bases, and 12 bases separated the two germline ends. This CDR3 has 13 amino acids. Written as DNA, the CDR3 is TGCGCCAGCAGCCAGAATGCCCGTTATGGCTACACCTTC. This sequence encodes CASSQNARYGYTF.

The chain joins TRBV30 to TRBJ2-1, with 10 bases matching TRBD1. V gave up 3 bases and J gave up 6 bases; unmatched junction bases: 5. The CDR3 totals 14 residues. Looked up from germline, CDR1 is GTSNPN and CDR2 is SVGIG (reference sequence). This CDR3 is CAWRGQGIGNEQFF. The CDR3 nucleotides are TGTGCCTGGAGGGGACAGGGGATTGGCAATGAGCAGTTCTTC.

This chain uses TRBV6-1 with TRBJ2-3, with a tentative D call TRBD1 (5 bases). V lost 1 base and J lost 1, with 9 bases in between. CDR3 length equals 15 residues. The germline V gene encodes CDR1 MNHNS and CDR2 SASEGT. CDR3 nucleotides: TGTGCCAGCAGTGAAGTAGGCAGGGGCACAGATACGCAGTATTTT. Amino acid sequence: CASSEVGRGTDTQYF.

Judged by abundance, this clone is medium-sized (0.01 to 0.1%). The V and J genes are TRBV4-3 and TRBJ2-1, with 8 bases that match TRBD2. This CDR3 comprises 16 residues. Germline V gene lookup returns CDR1 LGHNA and CDR2 YSLEER. V shed 0 bases and J 3 bases; nucleotides not matched to a gene: 4. The CDR3 loop is CASSQDGGGYYNEQFF. For the CDR3, the DNA is TGCGCCAGCAGCCAAGATGGCGGGGGGTACTACAATGAGCAGTTCTTC.

The V gene is TRBV15, the J gene TRBJ1-3; D unresolved. Germline CDR1 reads LNHNV; CDR2 reads YYDKDF (reference sequence). This CDR3 has 12 amino acids. V was clipped by 1 base and J by 4 bases, with 2 bases between them. In nucleotides, the CDR3 is TGTGCCACCAGCAGAGGGGGAAACACCATATATTTT. This sequence encodes CATSRGGNTIYF.

The chain carries TRBV7-2 and TRBJ1-5; tentatively, D is TRBD1 (5 bases). This CDR3 contains 15 residues. The V end lost 1 base, the J end lost 7 bases, and 14 bases lay between the germline ends. Per germline, CDR1 SGHTA and CDR2 FQGNSA. CDR3 in DNA: TGTGCCAGCAGCTTAGATGGGGCATGGGGCCAGCCCCAGCATTTT. Translated: CASSLDGAWGQPQHF.

V is TRBV5-6 and J is TRBJ2-2; 8 nucleotides match TRBD2. The CDR3 extends over 16 amino acids. CDR1 and CDR2 from the germline V gene are SGHDT and YYEEEE. With V trimmed by 2 bases and J by 4 bases, 7 bases remained unmatched. DNA of the CDR3: TGTGCCAGCAGCTTTTTCGGGGGGGCCTCCACCGGGGAGCTGTTTTTT. Amino acids: CASSFFGGASTGELFF.

This rearrangement joins TRBV5-6 to TRBJ2-1, with D possibly TRBD2 on 6 matching bases. Germline assignment: CDR1 SGHDT and CDR2 YYEEEE. V gave up 4 bases and J gave up 0 bases, with 11 bases separating them. The CDR3 is 15 residues long. The CDR3 loop reads CASSPDYFSYNEQFF. CDR3 in DNA: TGTGCCAGCAGCCCGGACTACTTCTCCTACAATGAGCAGTTCTTC.

This sequence joins TRBV29-1 and TRBJ1-1; 8 bases match TRBD1. The CDR3 has 17 amino acids. V was pared by 3 bases and J by 0 bases, with 12 bases of the junction left unmatched. CDR1 SQVTM and CDR2 ANQGSEA come from the germline V gene. CDR3: CSVDDRGIRIMNTEAFF. CDR3 bases: TGCAGCGTTGACGACAGGGGAATACGAATTATGAACACTGAAGCTTTCTTT.

Points on this clone: A read error may account for a junction end that differs from germline. V usage is TRBV2 and J usage is TRBJ2-4, with 10 bases aligning to TRBD2. This CDR3 contains 13 residues. CDR1 SNHLY and CDR2 FYNNEI come from the germline V gene. The CDR3 is CASSLQSASGSGF. In DNA, the CDR3 is TGTGCCAGCAGCCTTCAATCGGCTAGCGGGAGTGGGTTC.

The chain is built from TRBV10-2 and TRBJ1-2, with a tentative D call TRBD1 (5 bases). V lost 6 bases to trimming and J lost 11 bases, with 25 bases between them. CDR1 and CDR2 from the germline V gene are WSHSY and SAAADI. This CDR3 is built from 15 residues. The CDR3 nucleotides read TGCGCCAGCAGCGCGCATGATCTAGGGACCATCGAATACACCTTC. Amino acid sequence: CASSAHDLGTIEYTF.

The J gene is TRBJ1-2, the V gene TRBV4-2, with no clear D. Germline values: CDR1 LGHNA, CDR2 YNFKEQ. The V gene lost 0 bases and the J gene lost 3 bases, with 11 bases spanning the gap. This CDR3 is 15 amino acids long. The CDR3 spells CASSQEFGEDYGYTF. In DNA form, the CDR3 reads TGTGCCAGCAGCCAAGAATTCGGGGAGGACTATGGCTACACCTTC.

V is TRBV4-2 and J is TRBJ1-1; D is uncertain. The CDR3 sequence is 13 residues long. The V and J ends lost 1 base and 2 bases respectively, with 5 bases between them. Germline V lookup: CDR1 LGHNA, CDR2 YNFKEQ. CDR3 loop: CASSQVQNTEAFF. CDR3 nucleotide sequence: TGTGCCAGCAGCCAAGTACAAAACACTGAAGCTTTCTTT.

The chain carries TRBV7-2 and TRBJ2-7; no clear D. The CDR3 consists of 12 residues. V dropped 2 bases and J dropped 3 bases, with 5 bases sitting between them. Looked up from germline, CDR1 is SGHTA and CDR2 is FQGNSA. In DNA, the CDR3 is TGTGCCAGCAGCTTATGGGGCTACGAGCAGTACTTC. It yields the protein CASSLWGYEQYF.

The rearrangement uses TRBV5-1 and TRBJ1-1; 8 positions agree with TRBD1. CDR1 and CDR2 (germline): SGHRS, YFSETQ. V shed 6 bases and J 5 bases; nucleotides not matched to a gene: 9. The CDR3 runs to 14 residues. Here the CDR3 DNA reads TGCGCCAGCACCCCAGGGGGCGCGAGGACTGAAGCTTTCTTT. Residues: CASTPGGARTEAFF.

V is TRBV5-4 and J is TRBJ1-2; D is perhaps TRBD1 (6 bases). CDR1 and CDR2 (germline): SGHNT, YYREEE (reference sequence). V was shortened by 0 bases and J by 6 bases, with 9 bases between the two germline ends. The CDR3 runs to 13 residues. CDR3 sequence (DNA): TGTGCCAGCAGCTTGGTGGACAGAGATGGCTACACCTTC. Its protein is CASSLVDRDGYTF.

This clone showed up just a few times. V is TRBV20-1 and J is TRBJ1-2; D remains ambiguous. The CDR3 has 11 amino acids. V lost 4 bases, J lost 5 bases, and 8 bases lay in between. Looked up from germline, CDR1 is DFQATT and CDR2 is SNEGSKA (reference sequence). The CDR3 protein is CSAKGEYGYTF. CDR3 coding DNA: TGCAGTGCTAAGGGAGAGTATGGCTACACCTTC.

The rearrangement links TRBV30 to TRBJ1-1, with no clear D. Per germline, CDR1 GTSNPN and CDR2 SVGIG (reference sequence). Trimming pared 2 bases from V and 3 bases from J, leaving 10 bases between. The CDR3 covers 13 residues. This CDR3 reads CAWSLSPDTEAFF. The CDR3 region has the DNA TGTGCCTGGAGTCTTTCCCCAGACACTGAAGCTTTCTTT.

V usage is TRBV5-1 and J usage is TRBJ2-1, with D possibly being TRBD1 (6 bases). Per germline, CDR1 SGHRS and CDR2 YFSETQ. V was clipped by 6 bases and J by 2 bases, with 15 bases between them. The CDR3 extends over 15 amino acids. The chain's CDR3 is CASTVGTKTYNEQFF. Here the CDR3 DNA reads TGCGCCAGCACCGTTGGGACAAAGACCTACAATGAGCAGTTCTTC.

The genes are TRBV7-9 and TRBJ2-2; 9 nucleotides match TRBD2. The CDR3 spans 15 residues. CDR1 is SEHNR, CDR2 FQNEAQ, per germline (reference sequence). J was trimmed by 7 bases and V by 3 bases; bases with no gene match: 6. CDR3 in DNA: TGTGCCAGCAGCTTGGCTAGCGGGACGGTCGGGGAGCTGTTTTTT. Its translation: CASSLASGTVGELFF.

The CDR3 bases are TGTGCCAGCAGTTACTCGACAGAGAACACTGAAGCTTTCTTT. Its translation is CASSYSTENTEAFF. This sequence joins TRBV6-5 and TRBJ1-1; maybe TRBD1 (5 bases). CDR3 size: 14 residues. Trimming left V 0 bases short and J 1 base short, with 6 bases between. Germline CDR1 is MNHEY and CDR2 is SVGAGI.

This clone appeared once. The CDR3 here is CASSQGGSRYNEQFF. The CDR3 region has the DNA TGTGCCAGCAGCCAAGGCGGGAGTAGGTACAATGAGCAGTTCTTC. The chain recombines TRBV11-1 with TRBJ2-1; 7 nucleotides match TRBD2. CDR3 length equals 15 residues. The ends lost 5 bases at V and 4 bases at J; junction bases unmatched: 8. Per the germline V gene, CDR1 is SGHAT and CDR2 is FQDESV (reference sequence).

The CDR3: CASSLGLAGRDTQYF. CDR3 bases: TGTGCCAGCAGCTTGGGGCTAGCGGGGAGGGATACGCAGTATTTT. This sequence joins TRBV5-5 and TRBJ2-3; 9 nucleotides line up with TRBD2. The CDR3 is made up of 15 amino acids. Germline CDR1 SGHKS, CDR2 YYEKEE (reference sequence). The V segment lost 0 bases and the J segment 6 bases; nucleotides outside the gene matches: 5.